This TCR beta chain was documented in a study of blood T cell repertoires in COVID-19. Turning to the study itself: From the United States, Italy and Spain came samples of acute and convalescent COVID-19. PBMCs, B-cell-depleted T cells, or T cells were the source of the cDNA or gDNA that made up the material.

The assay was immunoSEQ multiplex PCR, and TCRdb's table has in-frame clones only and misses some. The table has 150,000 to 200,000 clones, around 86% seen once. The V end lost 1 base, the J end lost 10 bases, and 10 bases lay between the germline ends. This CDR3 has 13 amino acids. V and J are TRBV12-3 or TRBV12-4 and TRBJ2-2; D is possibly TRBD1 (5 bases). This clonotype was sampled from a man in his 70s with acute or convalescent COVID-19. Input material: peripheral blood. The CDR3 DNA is TGTGCCAGCAGTTTAGGGCAGGGCTTGGAGCTGTTTTTT. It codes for CASSLGQGLELFF.